The rows below give T cell receptor beta chains drawn from one sample of a study of T cells after yellow fever vaccination. TCRdb used MiXCR to reprocess the 5' RACE reads, holding one entry per CDR3 protein. The table lists around 550,000 distinct CDR3 sequences, 15% to 20% of them singletons. The sequenced sample was PBMCs, obtained 15 days after the yellow fever booster vaccination. The receptor source for this set is a man under 40 who received the YFV17D yellow fever vaccine. The CDR3 runs from the conserved cysteine through the conserved F or W. The D gene is left open where the match is weak. Part of the rows lack a size; the others show once, few, many or a class for expanded clones.

clone size,J gene,V gene,D gene,CDR3 DNA,CDR3 protein
few,TRBJ2-5,TRBV20-1,.,TGCAGTGCTACGGATGGCCAGGGGCCACGAGAGACCCAGTACTTC,CSATDGQGPRETQYF
few,TRBJ2-1,TRBV12-3/TRBV12-4,.,TGTGCCAGCAGCTCAACAGGGATACTCAATGAGCAGTTCTTC,CASSSTGILNEQFF
.,TRBJ2-2,TRBV27,.,TGTGCCAGCAGTTTAGTGCCCACACCGAACACCGGGGAGCTGTTTTTT,CASSLVPTPNTGELFF
few,TRBJ2-7,TRBV30,TRBD2,TGTGCCTGGACCCACAGGACTAGCGGGAGTAGCCCCTACGAGCAGTACTTC,CAWTHRTSGSSPYEQYF
.,TRBJ2-3,TRBV10-3,.,TGTGCCATCAGTGAGCCTCCGGGGATAGCGCATACAGATACGCAGTATTTT,CAISEPPGIAHTDTQYF
.,TRBJ2-5,TRBV20-1,TRBD2,TGCAGTGCCCTGAGCAGGCGGGAGGGAACCCAGTACTTC,CSALSRREGTQYF
.,TRBJ2-5,TRBV20-1,.,TGCAGTGCAAGAACAGACGGGGAGACCCAGTACTTC,CSARTDGETQYF
few,TRBJ2-7,TRBV20-1,.,TGCAGTGCTAAACCCGGGGCCTCCTACGAGCAGTACTTC,CSAKPGASYEQYF
few,TRBJ2-2,TRBV4-3,.,TGCGCCAGCAGCCCAGCCAGGGGCCGGGAGCTGTTTTTT,CASSPARGRELFF
many,TRBJ1-3,TRBV20-1,TRBD1,TGCAGTGCTAGATCACAGGGGGCTGGAAACACCATATATTTT,CSARSQGAGNTIYF
few,TRBJ1-1,TRBV19,.,TGTGCCAGTATCGGGACGGAAGAAGCTTTCTTT,CASIGTEEAFF
.,TRBJ2-7,TRBV20-1,TRBD1,TGCAGTGCTGGGCGGGCAGGGGGACACGAGCAGTACTTC,CSAGRAGGHEQYF
many,TRBJ2-4,TRBV5-6,.,TGTGCCAGCAGCCCGGCGACAACCTCCAAAAACATTCAGTACTTC,CASSPATTSKNIQYF
few,TRBJ2-3,TRBV7-9,TRBD2,TGTGCCAGCAGCCCCGGGATAGCGGGAGCGGATACGCAGTATTTT,CASSPGIAGADTQYF
once,TRBJ2-3,TRBV5-6,.,TGTGCCAGCAGCTTGGACCTAATCACAGATACGCAGTCTTTT,CASSLDLITDTQSF
.,TRBJ2-3,TRBV7-2,TRBD2,TGTGCCAGCAGCCAATCGGGACTAGGCCCCGCAGATACGCAGTATTTT,CASSQSGLGPADTQYF
few,TRBJ2-2,TRBV10-3,.,TGTGCCATCAGTGAGCGGGAGTCTTCCGGGGAGCTGTTTTTT,CAISERESSGELFF
few,TRBJ2-3,TRBV3-1,.,TGTGCCAGCAGCCGAGTTGAAGATACGCAGTATTTT,CASSRVEDTQYF
.,TRBJ1-2,TRBV7-9,.,TGTGCCAGCAGCTTAGTGGGGGGCTCTGGCTACACCTTC,CASSLVGGSGYTF
few,TRBJ2-3,TRBV11-2,TRBD2,TGTGCCAGCATCATTAGCGGGAGAGGCACAGATACGCAGTATTTT,CASIISGRGTDTQYF
.,TRBJ2-7,TRBV5-4,TRBD1,TGTGCCAGCAGCCCCGCCGGGACAGGGACCTACGAGCAGTACTTC,CASSPAGTGTYEQYF
.,TRBJ1-2,TRBV15,.,TGTGCCACCAGCAGAGACGGGTTTGGAGAGCCCTATGGCTACACCTTC,CATSRDGFGEPYGYTF
few,TRBJ2-2,TRBV2,.,TGTGCCAGCGGGCCATGGGGGGCGAACACCGGGGAGCTGTTTTTT,CASGPWGANTGELFF
.,TRBJ2-1,TRBV20-1,TRBD2,TGCAGTGCTCCCGGGACTAGAAAAATTCATGAGCAGTTCTTC,CSAPGTRKIHEQFF
.,TRBJ2-3,TRBV7-3,.,TGTGCCAGCAGCTTAAATGGTCTTCCGGGGGCAGATACGCAGTATTTT,CASSLNGLPGADTQYF